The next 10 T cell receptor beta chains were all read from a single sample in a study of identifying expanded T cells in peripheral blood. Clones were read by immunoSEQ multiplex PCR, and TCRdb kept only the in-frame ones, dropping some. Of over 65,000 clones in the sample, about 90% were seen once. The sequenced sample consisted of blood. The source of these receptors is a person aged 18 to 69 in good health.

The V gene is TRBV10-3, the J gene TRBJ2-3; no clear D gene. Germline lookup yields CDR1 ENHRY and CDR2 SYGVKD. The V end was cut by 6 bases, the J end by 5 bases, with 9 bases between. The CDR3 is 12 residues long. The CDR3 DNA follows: TGTGCCATCAGCCCGAACCAAGATACGCAGTATTTT. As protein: CAISPNQDTQYF.

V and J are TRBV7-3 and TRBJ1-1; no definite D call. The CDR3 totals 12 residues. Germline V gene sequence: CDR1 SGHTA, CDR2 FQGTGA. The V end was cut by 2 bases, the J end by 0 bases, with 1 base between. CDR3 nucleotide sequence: TGTGCCAGCAGCTTAGTGAACACTGAAGCTTTCTTT. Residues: CASSLVNTEAFF. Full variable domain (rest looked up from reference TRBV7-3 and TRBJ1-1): GAGVSQTPSNKVTEKGKYVELRCDPISGHTALYWYRQSLGQGPEFLIYFQGTGAADDSGLPNDRFFAVRPEGSVSTLKIQRTERGDSAVYLCASSLVNTEAFFGQGTRLTVV.

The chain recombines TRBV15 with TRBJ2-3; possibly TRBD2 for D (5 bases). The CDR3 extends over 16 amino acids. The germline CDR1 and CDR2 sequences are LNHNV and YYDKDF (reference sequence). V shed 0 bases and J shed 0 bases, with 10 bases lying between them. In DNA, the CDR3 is TGTGCCACCAGCAGAGATGCCCAGCGGAGCACAGATACGCAGTATTTT. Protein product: CATSRDAQRSTDTQYF.

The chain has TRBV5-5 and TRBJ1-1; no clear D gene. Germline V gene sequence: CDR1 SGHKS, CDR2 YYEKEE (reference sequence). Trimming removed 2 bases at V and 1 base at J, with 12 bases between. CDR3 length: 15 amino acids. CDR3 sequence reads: CASSLFDNSNTEAFF. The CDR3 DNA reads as TGTGCCAGCAGCTTATTTGACAATTCGAACACTGAAGCTTTCTTT.

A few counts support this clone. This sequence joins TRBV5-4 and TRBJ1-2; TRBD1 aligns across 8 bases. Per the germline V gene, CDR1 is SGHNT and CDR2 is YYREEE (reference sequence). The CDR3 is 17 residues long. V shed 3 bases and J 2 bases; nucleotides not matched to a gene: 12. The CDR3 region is CASSSPRTGLRNYGYTF. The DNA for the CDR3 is TGTGCCAGCAGCTCCCCAAGGACAGGGCTGAGGAACTATGGCTACACCTTC.

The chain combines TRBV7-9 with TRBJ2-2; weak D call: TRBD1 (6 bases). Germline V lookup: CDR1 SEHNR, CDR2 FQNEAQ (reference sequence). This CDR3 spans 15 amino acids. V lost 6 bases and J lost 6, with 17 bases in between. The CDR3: CASSDDRILPGELFF. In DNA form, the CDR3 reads TGTGCCAGCAGTGACGACAGGATCCTCCCCGGGGAGCTGTTTTTT.

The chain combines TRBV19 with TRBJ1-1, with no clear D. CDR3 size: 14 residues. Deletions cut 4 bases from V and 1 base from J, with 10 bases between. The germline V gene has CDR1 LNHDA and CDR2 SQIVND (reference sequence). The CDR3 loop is CASSNRGANTEAFF. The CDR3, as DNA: TGTGCCAGTAGTAATCGGGGAGCGAACACTGAAGCTTTCTTT.

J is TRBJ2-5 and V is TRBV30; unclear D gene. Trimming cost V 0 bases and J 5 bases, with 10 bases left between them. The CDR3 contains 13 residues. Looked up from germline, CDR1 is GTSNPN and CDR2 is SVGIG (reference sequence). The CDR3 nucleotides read TGTGCCTGGAGTGTACGCCACTTCGAGACCCAGTACTTC. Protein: CAWSVRHFETQYF. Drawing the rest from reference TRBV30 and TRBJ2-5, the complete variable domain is SQTIHQWPATLVQPVGSPLSLECTVEGTSNPNLYWYRQAAGRGLQLLFYSVGIGQISSEVPQNLSASRPQDRQFILSSKKLLLSDSGFYLCAWSVRHFETQYFGPGTRLLVL.

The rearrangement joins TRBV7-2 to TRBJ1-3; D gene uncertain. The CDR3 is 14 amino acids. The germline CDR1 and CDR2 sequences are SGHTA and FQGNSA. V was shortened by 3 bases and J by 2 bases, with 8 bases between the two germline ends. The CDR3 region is CASSLGSAGNTIYF. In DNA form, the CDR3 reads TGTGCCAGCAGCTTGGGTTCGGCTGGAAACACCATATATTTT.

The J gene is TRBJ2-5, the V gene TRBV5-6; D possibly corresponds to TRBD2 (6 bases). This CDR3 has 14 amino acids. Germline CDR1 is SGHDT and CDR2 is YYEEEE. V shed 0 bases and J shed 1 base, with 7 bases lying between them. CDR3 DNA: TGTGCCAGCAGCTTGGCCGGGGGCCAAGAGACCCAGTACTTC. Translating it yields CASSLAGGQETQYF.